Detailed here is one T cell receptor (beta chain). TCRdb keeps only in-frame clones here, not all; method: immunoSEQ multiplex PCR. In the table there are about 410,000 clones, around 92% of which are singletons. Treatment of the sample: roughly 20 received Ad26.COV2.S at low or high dose, single or two shots; about 5 received placebo; per-sample allocation not given. Sampling happened 63 days after the first vaccine or placebo injection. The sample is drawn from a study of Ad26.COV2.S vaccination and SARS-CoV-2 variants. This clonotype was sampled from a person between 18 and 65 years old who received the Ad26.COV2.S COVID-19 vaccine or a placebo. Sample: peripheral blood, taken in a trial of Ad26.COV2.S vaccine versus placebo.

In DNA, the CDR3 is TGTGCCAGCAGCTGGGGTCCCCCAAACGAGCAGTACTTC. It codes for CASSWGPPNEQYF. V and J are TRBV27 and TRBJ2-7; D gene ambiguous. V was trimmed by 6 bases and J by 5 bases, leaving 14 bases between them. CDR1 and CDR2 from the germline V gene are MNHEY and SMNVEV (reference sequence). This CDR3 contains 13 residues.